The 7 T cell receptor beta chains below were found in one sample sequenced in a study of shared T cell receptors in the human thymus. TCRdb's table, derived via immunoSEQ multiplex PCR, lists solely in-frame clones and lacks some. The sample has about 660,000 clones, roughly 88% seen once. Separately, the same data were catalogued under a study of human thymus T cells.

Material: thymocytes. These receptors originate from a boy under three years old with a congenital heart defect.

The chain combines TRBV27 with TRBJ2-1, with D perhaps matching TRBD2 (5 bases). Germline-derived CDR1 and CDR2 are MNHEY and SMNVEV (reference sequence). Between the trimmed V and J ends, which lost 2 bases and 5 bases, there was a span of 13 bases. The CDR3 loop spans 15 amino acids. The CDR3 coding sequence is TGTGCCAGCAGTTTAGAGGAGGCCCCGGACAATGAGCAGTTCTTC. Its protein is CASSLEEAPDNEQFF.

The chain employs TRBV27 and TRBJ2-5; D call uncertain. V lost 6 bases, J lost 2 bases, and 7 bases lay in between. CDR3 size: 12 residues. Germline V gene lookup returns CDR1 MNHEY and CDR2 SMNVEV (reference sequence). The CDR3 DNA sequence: TGTGCCAGCAGAAAAGAGCAAGAGACCCAGTACTTC. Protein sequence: CASRKEQETQYF.

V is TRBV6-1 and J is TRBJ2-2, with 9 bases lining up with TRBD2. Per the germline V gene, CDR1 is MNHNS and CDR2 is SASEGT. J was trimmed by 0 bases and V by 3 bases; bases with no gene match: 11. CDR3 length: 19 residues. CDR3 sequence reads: CASSDGGRGAVANTGELFF. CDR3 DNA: TGTGCCAGCAGTGACGGCGGGAGGGGGGCCGTGGCGAACACCGGGGAGCTGTTTTTT.

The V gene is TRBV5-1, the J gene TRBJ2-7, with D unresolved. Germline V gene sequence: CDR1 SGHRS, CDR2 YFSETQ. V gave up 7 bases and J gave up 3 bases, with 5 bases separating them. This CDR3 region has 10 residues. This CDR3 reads CASRRYEQYF. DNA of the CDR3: TGCGCCAGCCGTCGCTACGAGCAGTACTTC.

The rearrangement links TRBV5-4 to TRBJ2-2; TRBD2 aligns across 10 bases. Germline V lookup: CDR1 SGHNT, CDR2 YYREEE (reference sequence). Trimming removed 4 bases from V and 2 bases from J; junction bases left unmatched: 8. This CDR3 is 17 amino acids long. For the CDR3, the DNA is TGTGCCAGCAGCCTCACTAGCGGGACCGTCAACACCGGGGAGCTGTTTTTT. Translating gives CASSLTSGTVNTGELFF.

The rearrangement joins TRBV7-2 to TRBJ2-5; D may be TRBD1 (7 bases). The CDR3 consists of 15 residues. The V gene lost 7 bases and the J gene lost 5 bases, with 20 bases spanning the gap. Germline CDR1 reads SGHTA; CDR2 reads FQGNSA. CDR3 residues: CASTHPDRAGETQYF. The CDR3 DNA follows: TGTGCCAGCACCCACCCCGACAGGGCGGGGGAGACCCAGTACTTC. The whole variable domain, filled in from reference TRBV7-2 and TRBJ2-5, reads GAGVSQSPSNKVTEKGKDVELRCDPISGHTALYWYRQSLGQGLEFLIYFQGNSAPDKSGLPSDRFSAERTGGSVSTLTIQRTQQEDSAVYLCASTHPDRAGETQYFGPGTRLLVL.

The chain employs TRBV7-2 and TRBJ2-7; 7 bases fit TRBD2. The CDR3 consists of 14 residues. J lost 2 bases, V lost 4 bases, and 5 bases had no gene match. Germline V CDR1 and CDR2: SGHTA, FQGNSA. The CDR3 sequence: CASSSKRDPYEQYF. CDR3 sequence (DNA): TGTGCCAGCAGCTCCAAGCGGGACCCCTACGAGCAGTACTTC.